The entry that follows covers one T cell receptor beta chain sequence. Antigen: not known. The data originate from a study of cytomegalovirus exposure and HLA in healthy donors. General study points: CMV antigen specificity of a few CMV-associated chains was confirmed in vitro.

The CDR3 covers 17 residues. V dropped 5 bases and J dropped 2; count of bases not matched to a gene: 5. The germline CDR1 and CDR2 sequences are SGHTA and FQGNSA. The PCR ran on 60 Vbeta and 13 Jbeta primers. Method: immunoSEQ multiplex PCR; TCRdb's copy keeps in-frame clones and lacks some. The table has around 150,000 clones, 60% to 85% seen once. The receptor was isolated from a man aged 25 to 45 in good health and CMV-seropositive. This chain links TRBV7-2 with TRBJ2-5, with 16 bases aligning to TRBD2. Input material: PBMCs. The CDR3 here is CASSRGLAGGSQETQYF. The DNA for the CDR3 is TGTGCCAGCAGCCGGGGACTAGCGGGGGGGTCACAAGAGACCCAGTACTTC.